The sample holds a few counts of the clone carrying this TCR beta chain. The antigen is not known. The record originates from a study of T cell repertoires in cytomegalovirus infection. The CDR3 has 14 residues. V gave up 4 bases and J gave up 3 bases; unmatched junction bases: 3. CDR1 and CDR2 (germline): KGHSH, LQKENI. TCRdb recomputed calls from the reads with MiXCR, one row per CDR3 protein. Of around 340,000 distinct CDR3 sequences detected, 25% to 35% appear once; the ten largest clones hold approximately 20%. The chain combines TRBV18 with TRBJ2-3; 8 bases line up with TRBD2. This sample comprised cultured PBMCs, obtained from culture after CMV antigen stimulation. This sequence was found in a human donor in good health (CMV status not recorded). Some clones in this sample may be carry-over from other donors' samples. The CDR3 loop is CASSLGTRTDTQYF. CDR3 sequence (DNA): TGTGCCAGCTCACTCGGGACTAGAACAGATACGCAGTATTTT.